This TCR beta chain was retrieved from a study of CD8+CD57+ T cells in acquired aplastic anemia. The study's findings and limits: The study found no significant CD8+ Simpson's diversity difference between patients and controls. Some 31 CD8+ CDR3 sequences were shared between patients and controls.

It was patients with CD8+CD57+ cell expansion by flow cytometry who were chosen for sequencing. Severe acquired aplastic anemia was present in all patients. Untreated patients provided the blood samples, with no therapy given before sampling. The CDR3 contains 16 residues. Germline CDR1 and CDR2: SEHNR and FQNEAQ (reference sequence). The ends were cut back, 4 bases at V and 0 bases at J, with 15 bases in the middle. In this sample, this clonotype turned up many times. Its matching antigen is unknown. The template for TCR beta VDJ and CDR3 sequence profiling was genomic DNA. TCRdb re-called the reads through MiXCR, storing one row per CDR3 protein. The data show some 120,000 distinct CDR3 sequences, approximately 41% seen once.

This clonotype originated in a human donor with aplastic anemia. This sequence joins TRBV7-9 and TRBJ2-5; no clear D. Sequences were obtained from sorted CD4+, CD8+, or CD8+CD57+ T cells (not recorded which) from PBMCs. The DNA for the CDR3 is TGTGCCAGCAGCTATTACAGCACGATCTACCAAGAGACCCAGTACTTC. It encodes CASSYYSTIYQETQYF.